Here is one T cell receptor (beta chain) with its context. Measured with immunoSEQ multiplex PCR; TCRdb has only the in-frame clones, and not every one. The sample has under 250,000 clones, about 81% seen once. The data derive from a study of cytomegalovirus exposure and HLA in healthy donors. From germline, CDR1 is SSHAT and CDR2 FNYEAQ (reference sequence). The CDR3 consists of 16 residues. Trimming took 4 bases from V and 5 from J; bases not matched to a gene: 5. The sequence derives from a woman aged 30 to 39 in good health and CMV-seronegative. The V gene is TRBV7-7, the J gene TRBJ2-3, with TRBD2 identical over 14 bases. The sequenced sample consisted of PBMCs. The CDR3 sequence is CASSSGTSGRQDTQYF. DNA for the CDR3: TGTGCCAGCAGCTCCGGGACTAGCGGGAGACAAGATACGCAGTATTTT.